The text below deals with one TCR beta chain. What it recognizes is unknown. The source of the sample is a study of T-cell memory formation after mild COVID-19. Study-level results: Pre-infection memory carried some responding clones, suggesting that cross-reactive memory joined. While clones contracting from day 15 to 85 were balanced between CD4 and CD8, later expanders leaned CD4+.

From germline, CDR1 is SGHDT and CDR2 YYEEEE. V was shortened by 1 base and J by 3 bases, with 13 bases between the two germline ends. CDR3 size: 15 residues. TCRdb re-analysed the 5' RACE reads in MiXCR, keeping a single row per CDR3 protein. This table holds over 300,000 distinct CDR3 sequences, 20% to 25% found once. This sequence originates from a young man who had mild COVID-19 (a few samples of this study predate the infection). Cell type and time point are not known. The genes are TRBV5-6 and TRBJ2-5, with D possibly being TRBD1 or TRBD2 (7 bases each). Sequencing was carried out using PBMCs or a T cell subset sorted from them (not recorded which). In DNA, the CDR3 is TGTGCCAGCAGCTTGAGCGGGACAGCGAAAGAGACCCAGTACTTC. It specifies CASSLSGTAKETQYF.